This T cell receptor (beta chain) was profiled in a study of shared clonotypes between healthy human individuals. Germline V CDR1 and CDR2: SGHTS, YDEGEE. J gave up 6 bases and V 10 bases, and 10 bases lay outside the gene matches. The CDR3 runs 13 residues. Deep-level assay runs were performed. Generated by immunoSEQ multiplex PCR, the TCRdb table keeps only in-frame clones and is missing some. Here the sample spans roughly 500,000 clones, almost 80% being singletons. Donors were healthy HIV-negative adults without recently reported acute infections or vaccinations. Sequenced material: PBMCs. This rearrangement joins TRBV5-8 to TRBJ2-7, with 10 bases that match TRBD2. This TCR was recovered from a middle-aged woman in good health. Some clones in this sample may be carry-over from other donors' samples. CDR3 region: CASRPSGRGEQYF. The CDR3 DNA follows: TGTGCCTCGCGCCCTAGCGGGAGAGGCGAGCAGTACTTC.